The source of this T cell receptor (beta chain) is a study of cytomegalovirus exposure and HLA in healthy donors. PCR used 60 Vbeta primers and 13 Jbeta primers. Profiling relied on immunoSEQ multiplex PCR, and the TCRdb table lists in-frame clones only, not all of them. The sample lists roughly 63,000 clones, 75% occurring once. Germline values: CDR1 SQVTM, CDR2 ANQGSEA. The CDR3 loop spans 13 amino acids. V dropped 1 base and J dropped 5 bases, with 6 bases sitting between them. The sample consisted of PBMCs. The clonotype was recovered from a woman in her forties in good health and CMV-seropositive. The rearrangement links TRBV29-1 to TRBJ1-6, with unresolved D. The CDR3 nucleotides are TGCAGCGTTGAAGTTGCGGATAATTCACCCCTCCACTTT. This sequence encodes CSVEVADNSPLHF.